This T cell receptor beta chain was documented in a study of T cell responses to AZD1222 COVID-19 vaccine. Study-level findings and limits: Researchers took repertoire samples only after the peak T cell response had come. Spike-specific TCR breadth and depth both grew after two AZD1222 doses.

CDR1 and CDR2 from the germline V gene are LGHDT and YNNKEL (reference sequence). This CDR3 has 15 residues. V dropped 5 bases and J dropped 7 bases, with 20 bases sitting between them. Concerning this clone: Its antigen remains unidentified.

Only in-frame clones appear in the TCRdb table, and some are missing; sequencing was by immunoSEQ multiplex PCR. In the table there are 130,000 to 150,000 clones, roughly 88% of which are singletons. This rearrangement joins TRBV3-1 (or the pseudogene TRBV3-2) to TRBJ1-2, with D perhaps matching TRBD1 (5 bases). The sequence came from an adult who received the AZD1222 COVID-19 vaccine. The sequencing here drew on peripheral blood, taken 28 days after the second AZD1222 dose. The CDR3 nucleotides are TGTGCCAGCAGCTCGCGGGGGGTAGGGCCTCTTGGCTACACCTTC. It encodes CASSSRGVGPLGYTF.